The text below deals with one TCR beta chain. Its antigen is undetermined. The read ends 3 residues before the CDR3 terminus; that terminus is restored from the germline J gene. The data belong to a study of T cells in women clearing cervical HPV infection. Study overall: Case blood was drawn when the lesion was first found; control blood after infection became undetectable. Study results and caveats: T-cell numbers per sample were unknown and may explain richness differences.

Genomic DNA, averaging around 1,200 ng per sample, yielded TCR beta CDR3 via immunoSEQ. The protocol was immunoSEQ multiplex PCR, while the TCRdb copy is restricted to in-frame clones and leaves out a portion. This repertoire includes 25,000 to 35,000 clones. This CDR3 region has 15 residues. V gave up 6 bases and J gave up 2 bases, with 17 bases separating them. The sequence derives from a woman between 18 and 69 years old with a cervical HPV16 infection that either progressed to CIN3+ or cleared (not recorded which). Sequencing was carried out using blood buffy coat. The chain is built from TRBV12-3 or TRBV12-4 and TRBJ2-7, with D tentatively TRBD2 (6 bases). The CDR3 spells CASSRGAGNPYEQYF. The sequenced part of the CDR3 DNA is TGTGCCAGCAGCCGTGGAGCGGGCAACCCCTACGAG.